The subject of this entry is one TCR beta chain. This sample is part of a study of brain T cells in children with intractable seizures. Time point of the sample: blood from clinic visit 5 months post-surgery; TSC patient then seizure free. Surgery cases with the highest brain T cell transcript signatures were chosen for sequencing. Generated by immunoSEQ multiplex PCR, the TCRdb table keeps only in-frame clones and is missing some. This sample has hundreds of thousands of clones, with roughly 93% found just once. The length of the CDR3 is 15 residues. V gave up 7 bases and J gave up 1 base, with 16 bases separating them. Germline V gene data show CDR1 as MNHNS and CDR2 as SASEGT.

This receptor was identified in a boy in the first two years of life with tuberous sclerosis and intractable seizures. The material was peripheral blood, obtained 5 to 6 months after surgery. This chain joins TRBV6-1 and TRBJ1-1, with a tentative D call TRBD1 (6 bases). CDR3 loop: CASTDEGDRNTEAFF. The CDR3 DNA follows: TGTGCCAGCACCGATGAGGGGGATAGGAACACTGAAGCTTTCTTT.